Shown below are 14 T cell receptor beta chains from a single sample sequenced in a study of blood T cell repertoires in COVID-19. Method: immunoSEQ multiplex PCR; TCRdb's copy keeps in-frame clones and lacks some. The repertoire holds roughly 230,000 clones, with over 75% as singletons. The specimen was peripheral blood. Receptor source: a human donor in a cohort sampled during active COVID-19.

The chain combines TRBV4-1 with TRBJ2-7, with TRBD1 identical over 12 bases. Germline V gene data show CDR1 as MGHRA and CDR2 as YSYEKL. V shed 3 bases and J 7 bases; nucleotides not matched to a gene: 7. The CDR3 totals 15 residues. The CDR3 coding sequence is TGCGCCAGCAGCCAGACCGGGACAGGGGGCGAAGAGCAGTACTTC. Its protein is CASSQTGTGGEEQYF.

The chain employs TRBV9 and TRBJ1-1; TRBD1 aligns across 7 bases. CDR3 size: 16 residues. Per the germline V gene, CDR1 is SGDLS and CDR2 is YYNGEE. Trimming removed 3 bases from V and 0 bases from J; junction bases left unmatched: 8. The CDR3 protein is CASSGYRGGMNTEAFF. CDR3 DNA: TGTGCCAGCAGCGGGTACAGGGGTGGCATGAACACTGAAGCTTTCTTT. Combining the CDR3 with reference TRBV9 and TRBJ1-1 gives the whole variable domain DSGVTQTPKHLITATGQRVTLRCSPRSGDLSVYWYQQSLDQGLQFLIQYYNGEERAKGNILERFSAQQFPDLHSELNLSSLELGDSALYFCASSGYRGGMNTEAFFGQGTRLTVV.

This chain joins TRBV5-4 and TRBJ2-5; no clear D gene. This CDR3 has 13 amino acids. V dropped 2 bases and J dropped 2 bases, with 7 bases sitting between them. Germline CDR1 reads SGHNT; CDR2 reads YYREEE (reference sequence). The CDR3 spells CASSFSVQETQYF. The CDR3 DNA follows: TGTGCCAGCAGCTTCAGCGTACAAGAGACCCAGTACTTC.

There are a few counts of this clone. The V gene is TRBV11-1, the J gene TRBJ2-6, with unresolved D. The V and J ends lost 2 bases and 0 bases respectively, with 5 bases between them. Germline values: CDR1 SGHAT, CDR2 FQDESV (reference sequence). This CDR3 is built from 15 residues. The CDR3 loop is CASSLIASGANVLTF. The CDR3 nucleotides read TGTGCCAGCAGCTTAATAGCCTCTGGGGCCAACGTCCTGACTTTC.

This chain links TRBV6-6 with TRBJ2-1; D is ambiguous. Germline assignment: CDR1 MNHNY and CDR2 SVGAGI (reference sequence). Trimming left V 6 bases short and J 5 bases short, with 8 bases between. This CDR3 contains 12 residues. The CDR3 coding sequence is TGTGCCAGCAGCCCTGGGCACAATGAGCAGTTCTTC. It translates to CASSPGHNEQFF.

J is TRBJ2-7 and V is TRBV27; TRBD1 matches 7 bases. Per the germline V gene, CDR1 is MNHEY and CDR2 is SMNVEV (reference sequence). After removal of 4 bases from V and 0 bases from J, the junction contained 9 bases not matched to a gene. The CDR3 is made up of 16 amino acids. The CDR3 protein is CASSSSGQNPSYEQYF. In DNA, the CDR3 is TGTGCCAGCAGTTCCTCGGGACAGAATCCCTCCTACGAGCAGTACTTC.

The chain employs TRBV5-1 and TRBJ2-3; the D is unclear. The CDR3 is 14 residues long. Germline V CDR1 and CDR2: SGHRS, YFSETQ. Between the trimmed V and J ends, which lost 2 bases and 1 base, there was a span of 8 bases. For the CDR3, the DNA is TGCGCCAGCAGCTTACCCCAGGGCACAGATACGCAGTATTTT. Translating gives CASSLPQGTDTQYF.

The chain uses TRBV7-2 and TRBJ2-7; 10 nucleotides line up with TRBD1. V lost 3 bases and J lost 4; bases outside the gene matches: 6. CDR3 length: 15 residues. Germline values: CDR1 SGHTA, CDR2 FQGNSA. The CDR3 coding sequence is TGTGCCAGCAGCTTCTCCCGGGACAGGGGTTACGAGCAGTACTTC. The encoded protein is CASSFSRDRGYEQYF.

The gene calls are TRBV11-2 and TRBJ2-7; D remains unclear. V lost 1 base and J 4 bases, leaving 2 bases between the germline ends. Germline V CDR1 and CDR2: SGHAT, FQNNGV. The CDR3 length is 11 residues. CDR3 coding DNA: TGTGCCAGCAGCTTAGCGTACGAGCAGTACTTC. Its translation is CASSLAYEQYF.

The chain links TRBV14 to TRBJ2-7, with 9 bases matching TRBD2. CDR3 length: 16 amino acids. Trimming at V came to 4 bases and at J to 7 bases, leaving 14 bases not matched to a gene. Per the germline V gene, CDR1 is SGHDN and CDR2 is FVKESK. CDR3 region: CASSPPGREGREEQYF. CDR3 nucleotide sequence: TGTGCCAGCAGCCCTCCGGGGCGGGAGGGCCGAGAAGAGCAGTACTTC.

The chain couples TRBV20-1 to TRBJ1-2; TRBD1 aligns across 8 bases. V dropped 3 bases and J dropped 4; count of bases not matched to a gene: 13. Germline CDR1 DFQATT, CDR2 SNEGSKA (reference sequence). The CDR3 covers 16 residues. The CDR3 DNA sequence: TGCAGTGCTAGTCCTAGGGGGACAGGCCGGTTCTATGGCTACACCTTC. This codes for CSASPRGTGRFYGYTF.

The CDR3 bases are TGTGCCAGCAGCTTGGAATGGACACCCTCCTACGAGCAGTACTTC. This codes for CASSLEWTPSYEQYF. The chain carries TRBV5-6 and TRBJ2-7, with D perhaps matching TRBD1 (5 bases). The ends were cut back, 0 bases at V and 0 bases at J, with 10 bases in the middle. Germline V gene sequence: CDR1 SGHDT, CDR2 YYEEEE. This CDR3 has 15 residues.

The chain has TRBV7-9 and TRBJ2-7; D possibly corresponds to TRBD1 (6 bases). The V end lost 4 bases, the J end lost 2 bases, and 12 bases lay between the germline ends. This CDR3 has 14 amino acids. Germline lookup yields CDR1 SEHNR and CDR2 FQNEAQ (reference sequence). CDR3 region: CASSSPGATYEQYF. The CDR3 DNA is TGTGCCAGCAGCTCTCCAGGGGCGACCTACGAGCAGTACTTC. The variable domain in full, completed from reference TRBV7-9 and TRBJ2-7, reads DTGVSQNPRHKITKRGQNVTFRCDPISEHNRLYWYRQTLGQGPEFLTYFQNEAQLEKSRLLSDRFSAERPKGSFSTLEIQRTEQGDSAMYLCASSSPGATYEQYFGPGTRLTVT.

The J gene is TRBJ1-2, the V gene TRBV30, with TRBD1 identical over 7 bases. The CDR3 totals 14 residues. V gave up 4 bases and J gave up 2 bases; unmatched junction bases: 7. Germline assignment: CDR1 GTSNPN and CDR2 SVGIG (reference sequence). The CDR3 nucleotides read TGTGCCTGGATTCGAGGGGGCGAAAACTATGGCTACACCTTC. It codes for CAWIRGGENYGYTF. Full variable domain (missing parts from reference TRBV30 and TRBJ1-2): SQTIHQWPATLVQPVGSPLSLECTVEGTSNPNLYWYRQAAGRGLQLLFYSVGIGQISSEVPQNLSASRPQDRQFILSSKKLLLSDSGFYLCAWIRGGENYGYTFGSGTRLTVV.